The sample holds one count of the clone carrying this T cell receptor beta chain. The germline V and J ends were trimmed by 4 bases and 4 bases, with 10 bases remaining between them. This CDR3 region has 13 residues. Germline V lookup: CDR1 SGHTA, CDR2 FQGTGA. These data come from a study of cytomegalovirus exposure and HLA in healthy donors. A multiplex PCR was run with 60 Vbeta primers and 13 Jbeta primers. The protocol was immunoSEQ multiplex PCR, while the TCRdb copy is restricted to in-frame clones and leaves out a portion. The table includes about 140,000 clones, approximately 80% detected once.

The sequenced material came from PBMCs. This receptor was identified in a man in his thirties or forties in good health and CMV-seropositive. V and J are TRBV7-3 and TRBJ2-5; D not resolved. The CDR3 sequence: CASSSSKTETQYF. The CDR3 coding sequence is TGTGCCAGCAGCTCCAGTAAAACAGAGACCCAGTACTTC.